This T cell receptor beta chain was retrieved from a study of T cell repertoires in cytomegalovirus infection. TCRdb redid the calling of the reads with MiXCR, one entry per CDR3 protein. The data hold about 150,000 distinct CDR3 sequences, with about 25% observed a single time. This CDR3 is built from 14 residues. Looked up from germline, CDR1 is SGHRS and CDR2 is YFSETQ. Trimming took off 5 bases at V and 0 bases at J, with 11 bases between the two ends. The sequenced sample was PBMCs. This chain connects TRBV5-1 to TRBJ1-1; no definite D call. The receptor's source is a human donor in good health (CMV status not recorded). Some clones in this sample may be carry-over from other donors' samples. DNA for the CDR3: TGCGCCAGCAGTCTTGCCAGAATGAACACTGAAGCTTTCTTT. Translation gives CASSLARMNTEAFF.